The clone carrying this T cell receptor beta chain was seen a single time. What it recognizes is unknown. The sample is drawn from a study of shared clonotypes between healthy human individuals. Notes on the study in general: Naive subsets tended to show greater estimated richness than memory subsets. Unshared clonotypes carried lower generation probabilities than those common to all four donors.

V was pared by 4 bases and J by 8 bases, with 17 bases between. CDR1 is SNHLY, CDR2 FYNNEI, per germline. The CDR3 has 14 residues. The data were produced by immunoSEQ multiplex PCR, yet TCRdb's version contains in-frame clones alone and is incomplete. Here the sample spans 900,000 to 1,200,000 clones, about four fifths being singletons. The sample was memory CD4+ T cells from PBMCs. Subset defined: CD45RA-negative fraction. V is TRBV2 and J is TRBJ1-2, with a tentative D call TRBD1 (5 bases). The TCR was taken from a man between 18 and 29 years old in good health. Some clones in this sample may be carry-over from other donors' samples. CDR3 sequence (DNA): TGTGCCAGCAGTGTAATCGGAGGGCAGGGCGGCTACACCTTC. This encodes CASSVIGGQGGYTF.